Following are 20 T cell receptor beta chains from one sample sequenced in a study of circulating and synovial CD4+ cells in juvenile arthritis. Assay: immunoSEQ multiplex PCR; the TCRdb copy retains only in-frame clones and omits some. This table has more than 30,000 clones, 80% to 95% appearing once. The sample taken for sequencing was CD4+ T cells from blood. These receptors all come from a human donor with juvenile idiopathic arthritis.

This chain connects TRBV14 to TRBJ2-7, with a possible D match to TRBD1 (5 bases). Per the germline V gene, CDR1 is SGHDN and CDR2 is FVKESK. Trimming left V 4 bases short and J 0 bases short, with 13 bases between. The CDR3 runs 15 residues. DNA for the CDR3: TGTGCCAGCAGCCCAGGGCTATCCACCTCCTACGAGCAGTACTTC. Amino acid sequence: CASSPGLSTSYEQYF.

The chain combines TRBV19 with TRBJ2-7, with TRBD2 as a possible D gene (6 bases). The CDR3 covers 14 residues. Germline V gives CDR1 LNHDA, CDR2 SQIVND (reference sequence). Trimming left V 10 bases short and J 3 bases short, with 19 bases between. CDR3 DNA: TGTGCCACAACAAGGAGGGACGGAAGCTACGAGCAGTACTTC. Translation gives CATTRRDGSYEQYF.

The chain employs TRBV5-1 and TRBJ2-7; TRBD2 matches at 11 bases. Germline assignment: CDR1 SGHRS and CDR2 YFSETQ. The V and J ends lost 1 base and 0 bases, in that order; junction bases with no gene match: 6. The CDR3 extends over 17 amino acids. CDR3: CASSLRASGRSSYEQYF. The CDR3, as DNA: TGCGCCAGCAGCTTGAGGGCTAGCGGGAGGAGCTCCTACGAGCAGTACTTC. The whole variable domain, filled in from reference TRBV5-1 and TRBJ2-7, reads KAGVTQTPRYLIKTRGQQVTLSCSPISGHRSVSWYQQTPGQGLQFLFEYFSETQRNKGNFPGRFSGRQFSNSRSEMNVSTLELGDSALYLCASSLRASGRSSYEQYFGPGTRLTVT.

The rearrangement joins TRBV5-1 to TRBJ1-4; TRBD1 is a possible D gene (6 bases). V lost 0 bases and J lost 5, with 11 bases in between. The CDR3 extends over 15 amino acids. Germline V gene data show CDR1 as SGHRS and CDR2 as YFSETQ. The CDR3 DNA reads TGCGCCAGCAGCTTGGTGGCTGGGGGCAATGAAAAACTGTTTTTT. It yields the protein CASSLVAGGNEKLFF.

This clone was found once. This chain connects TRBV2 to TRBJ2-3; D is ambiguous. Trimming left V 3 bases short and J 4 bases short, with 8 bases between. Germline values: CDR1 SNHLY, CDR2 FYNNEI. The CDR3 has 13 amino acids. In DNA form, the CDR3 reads TGTGCCAGCAGTGAGGCCGATCCAGATACGCAGTATTTT. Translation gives CASSEADPDTQYF.

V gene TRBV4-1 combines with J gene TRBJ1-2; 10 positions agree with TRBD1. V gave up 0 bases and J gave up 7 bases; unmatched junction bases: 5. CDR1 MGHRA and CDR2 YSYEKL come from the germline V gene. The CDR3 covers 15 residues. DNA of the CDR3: TGCGCCAGCAGCCAAGAGTCGGGACAGGGGCGTGGCTACACCTTC. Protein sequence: CASSQESGQGRGYTF.

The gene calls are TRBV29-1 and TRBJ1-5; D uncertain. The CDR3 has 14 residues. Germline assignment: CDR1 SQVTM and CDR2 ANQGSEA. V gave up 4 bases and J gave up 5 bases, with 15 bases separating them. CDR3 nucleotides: TGCAGCGTTGTTGAGAGGGATAGTGATCAGCCCCAGCATTTT. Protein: CSVVERDSDQPQHF.

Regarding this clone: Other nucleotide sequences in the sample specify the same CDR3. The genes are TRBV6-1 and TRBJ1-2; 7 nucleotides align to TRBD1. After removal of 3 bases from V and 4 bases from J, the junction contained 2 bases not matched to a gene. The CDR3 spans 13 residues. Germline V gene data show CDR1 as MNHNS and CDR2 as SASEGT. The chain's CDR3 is CASSDRDSYGYTF. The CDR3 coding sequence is TGTGCCAGCAGTGACCGGGACAGCTATGGCTACACCTTC.

The CDR3 nucleotides read TGTGCCAGCAGCCACTACGCTAGGCGGGTTGGGAGCACCGGGGAGCTGTTTTTT. This sequence encodes CASSHYARRVGSTGELFF. V and J are TRBV7-9 and TRBJ2-2, with a tentative D call TRBD2 (5 bases). Germline-derived CDR1 and CDR2 are SEHNR and FQNEAQ (reference sequence). This CDR3 region has 18 residues. The V end lost 5 bases, the J end lost 4 bases, and 23 bases lay between the germline ends. The full variable domain, rest sourced from reference TRBV7-9 and TRBJ2-2, is DTGVSQNPRHKITKRGQNVTFRCDPISEHNRLYWYRQTLGQGPEFLTYFQNEAQLEKSRLLSDRFSAERPKGSFSTLEIQRTEQGDSAMYLCASSHYARRVGSTGELFFGEGSRLTVL.

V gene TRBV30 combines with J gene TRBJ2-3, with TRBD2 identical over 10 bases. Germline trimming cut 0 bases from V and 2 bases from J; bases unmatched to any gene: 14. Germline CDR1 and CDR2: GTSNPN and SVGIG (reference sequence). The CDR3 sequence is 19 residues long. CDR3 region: CAWSVRWGTSEDYTDTQYF. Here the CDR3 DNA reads TGTGCCTGGAGTGTACGATGGGGGACTAGCGAAGACTACACAGATACGCAGTATTTT. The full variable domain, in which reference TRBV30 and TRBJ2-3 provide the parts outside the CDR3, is SQTIHQWPATLVQPVGSPLSLECTVEGTSNPNLYWYRQAAGRGLQLLFYSVGIGQISSEVPQNLSASRPQDRQFILSSKKLLLSDSGFYLCAWSVRWGTSEDYTDTQYFGPGTRLTVL.

CDR3 bases: TGTGCCAGCGCGGTGAGACTGGGAGGGGAGACCCAGTACTTC. Its translation: CASAVRLGGETQYF. The genes are TRBV6-1 and TRBJ2-5; 7 bases map to TRBD2. V lost 8 bases and J lost 5; bases outside the gene matches: 11. Germline V gene lookup returns CDR1 MNHNS and CDR2 SASEGT. The CDR3 consists of 14 residues.

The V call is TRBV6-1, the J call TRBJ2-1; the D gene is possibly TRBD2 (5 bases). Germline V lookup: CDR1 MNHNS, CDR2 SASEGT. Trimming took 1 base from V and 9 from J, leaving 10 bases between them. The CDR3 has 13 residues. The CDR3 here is CASSEVAEGEQFF. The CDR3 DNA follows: TGTGCCAGCAGTGAAGTGGCCGAGGGTGAGCAGTTCTTC.

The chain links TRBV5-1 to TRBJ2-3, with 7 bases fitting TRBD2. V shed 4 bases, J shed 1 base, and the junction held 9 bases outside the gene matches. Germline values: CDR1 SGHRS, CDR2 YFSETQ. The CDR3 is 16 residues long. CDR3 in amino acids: CASSLRTSSGTDTQYF. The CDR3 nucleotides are TGCGCCAGCAGCCTAAGGACTAGTTCAGGCACAGATACGCAGTATTTT.

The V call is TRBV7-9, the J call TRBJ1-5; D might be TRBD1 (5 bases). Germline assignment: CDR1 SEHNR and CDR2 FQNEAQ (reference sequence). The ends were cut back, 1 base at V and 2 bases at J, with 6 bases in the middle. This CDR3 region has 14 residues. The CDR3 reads CASSLGGGNQPQHF. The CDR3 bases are TGTGCCAGCAGCTTAGGGGGGGGCAATCAGCCCCAGCATTTT. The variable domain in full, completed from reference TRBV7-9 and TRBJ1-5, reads DTGVSQNPRHKITKRGQNVTFRCDPISEHNRLYWYRQTLGQGPEFLTYFQNEAQLEKSRLLSDRFSAERPKGSFSTLEIQRTEQGDSAMYLCASSLGGGNQPQHFGDGTRLSIL.

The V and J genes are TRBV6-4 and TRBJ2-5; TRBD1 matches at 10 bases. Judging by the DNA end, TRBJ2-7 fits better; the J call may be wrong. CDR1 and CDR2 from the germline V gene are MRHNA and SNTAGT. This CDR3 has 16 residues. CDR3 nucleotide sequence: TGTGCCAGCAGCCGAGAAGAGAGACAGGGGGCTTACGAGCAGTACTTC. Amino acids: CASSREERQGAYEQYF.

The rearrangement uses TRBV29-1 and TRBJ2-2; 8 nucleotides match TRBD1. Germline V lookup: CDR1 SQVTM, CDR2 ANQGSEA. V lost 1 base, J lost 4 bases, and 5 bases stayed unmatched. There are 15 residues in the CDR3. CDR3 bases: TGCAGCGTTGAAGTCAGGGGGCACCGCACCGGGGAGCTGTTTTTT. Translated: CSVEVRGHRTGELFF.

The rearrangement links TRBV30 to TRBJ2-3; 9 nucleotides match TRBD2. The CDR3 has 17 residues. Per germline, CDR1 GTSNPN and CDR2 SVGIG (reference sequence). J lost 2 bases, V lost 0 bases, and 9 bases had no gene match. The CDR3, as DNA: TGTGCCTGGAGTGTACCCAGGACTAGCGATTTCACAGATACGCAGTATTTT. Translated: CAWSVPRTSDFTDTQYF.

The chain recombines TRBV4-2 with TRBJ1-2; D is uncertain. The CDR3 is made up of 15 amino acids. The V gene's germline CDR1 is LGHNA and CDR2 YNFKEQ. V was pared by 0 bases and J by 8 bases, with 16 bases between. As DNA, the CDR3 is TGTGCCAGCAGCCAAGATAGGAACAGAGCGGGGGGCTACACCTTC. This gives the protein CASSQDRNRAGGYTF.

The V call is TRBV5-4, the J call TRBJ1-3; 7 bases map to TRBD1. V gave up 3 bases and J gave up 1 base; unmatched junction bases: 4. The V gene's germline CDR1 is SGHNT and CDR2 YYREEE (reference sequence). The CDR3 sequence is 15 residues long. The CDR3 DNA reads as TGTGCCAGCAGCTCTGAACAGGGGTCTGGAAACACCATATATTTT. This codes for CASSSEQGSGNTIYF.

CDR3 region: CASSGLRANTEAFF. CDR3 nucleotides: TGTGCCAGTAGTGGGCTCAGGGCGAACACTGAAGCTTTCTTT. The chain links TRBV19 to TRBJ1-1, with D tentatively TRBD1 (5 bases). Trimming took off 5 bases at V and 1 base at J, with 11 bases between the two ends. The CDR3 has 14 amino acids. Germline CDR1 reads LNHDA; CDR2 reads SQIVND (reference sequence).